Sequencing of this TCR beta chain was carried out in a study of PD-1 blockade in classical Hodgkin lymphoma. Study-wide context: Patients in the cohort were put on intravenous nivolumab, 3 mg/kg every 2 weeks.

Findings and caveats of the study: There was a significant rise in CD4+ TCR diversity by C4D1, with no such rise for CD8+. Patients who responded completely had about the same baseline diversity as newly diagnosed patients. Newly diagnosed patients were said to have less baseline TCR diversity than healthy donors did.

With regard to this clone: Its antigen is as yet unknown. A much bigger clone sits one base away, suggesting this may be a read error.

Assay: immunoSEQ multiplex PCR; the TCRdb copy retains only in-frame clones and omits some. Of 45,000 or so clones in the sample, 78% are singletons; the top ten hold 37%. Time point noted: cycle 4 day 1 (C4D1), after more than five weeks of nivolumab. Brentuximab vedotin exposure varied among the patients, all of whom had relapsed after autologous stem cell transplantation. This TCR was sampled from a human donor with classical Hodgkin lymphoma. Sequences were derived from peripheral blood mononuclear cells (PBMCs), sampled before the fourth cycle of nivolumab.

CDR3 coding DNA: TGTGCCAGCAGCCTGACAGAGAACACTGAAGCTTTCTTT. Encoded protein: CASSLTENTEAFF. The chain combines TRBV7-6 with TRBJ1-1, with a possible D match to TRBD1 (5 bases). The CDR3 is 13 residues long. Germline CDR1 SGHVS, CDR2 FNYEAQ. Trimming stripped 5 bases from V and 1 base from J, with 8 bases between.